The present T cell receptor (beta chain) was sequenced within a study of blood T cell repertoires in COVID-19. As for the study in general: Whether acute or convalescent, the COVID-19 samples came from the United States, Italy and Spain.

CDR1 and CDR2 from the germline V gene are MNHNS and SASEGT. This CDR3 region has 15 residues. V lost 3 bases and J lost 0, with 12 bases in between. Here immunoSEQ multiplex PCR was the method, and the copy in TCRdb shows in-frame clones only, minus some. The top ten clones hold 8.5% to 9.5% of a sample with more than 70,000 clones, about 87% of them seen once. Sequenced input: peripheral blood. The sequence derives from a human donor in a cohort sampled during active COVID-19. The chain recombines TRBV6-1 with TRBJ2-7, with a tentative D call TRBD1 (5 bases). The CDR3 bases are TGTGCCAGCAGTGATTTAGGGCAGGGCTCCTACGAGCAGTACTTC. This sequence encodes CASSDLGQGSYEQYF.